This entry lists 15 T cell receptor beta chains sequenced from one sample in a study of identical twins. TCRdb passed the 5' RACE reads through MiXCR, listing each CDR3 protein once. The sample consists of around 670,000 distinct CDR3 sequences, around 6% of them appearing once. The sample comprised naive T cells sorted from blood. The receptors here all came from a man aged 18 to 30 in good health.

This clonotype was observed a handful of times. The chain recombines TRBV12-3 or TRBV12-4 with TRBJ2-1, with 11 bases matching TRBD2. The CDR3 contains 13 residues. The V segment lost 11 bases and the J segment 12 bases; nucleotides outside the gene matches: 12. The CDR3 DNA is TGTGCCTGGGGAACTAGCGGGAGTAAGTTGCAGTTCTTC. Amino acids: CAWGTSGSKLQFF.

The table lists this clonotype with a few counts. The CDR3 here is CASSQVAGTTDTQYF. The DNA for the CDR3 is TGCGCCAGCAGCCAAGTAGCGGGAACTACAGATACGCAGTATTTT. The chain combines TRBV4-1 with TRBJ2-3; 8 positions agree with TRBD2. The CDR3 has 15 amino acids. V was clipped by 1 base and J by 3 bases; unmatched bases: 3. Germline V gene data show CDR1 as MGHRA and CDR2 as YSYEKL.

In its sample, this clonotype was seen many times. The J gene is TRBJ1-2, the V gene TRBV12-3 or TRBV12-4, with TRBD1 as a possible D gene (6 bases). The V end lost 3 bases, the J end lost 3 bases, and 11 bases lay between the germline ends. This CDR3 is built from 14 residues. CDR3: CASSFGQGHYGYTF. The CDR3 DNA reads TGTGCCAGCAGTTTCGGCCAGGGGCACTATGGCTACACCTTC.

Ten or more counts support this clonotype. V is TRBV11-2 and J is TRBJ2-3, with 10 bases that match TRBD2. Per the germline V gene, CDR1 is SGHAT and CDR2 is FQNNGV. Trimming took 4 bases from V and 0 from J; bases not matched to a gene: 16. The CDR3 runs to 20 residues. The CDR3 region has the DNA TGTGCCAGCAGCTCACCCCCACCGAGCGGGAGGGGTAGAAGCACAGATACGCAGTATTTT. It translates to CASSSPPPSGRGRSTDTQYF.

As for this clonotype: Being one base from a much bigger clone, this may be a read error. The genes are TRBV20-1 and TRBJ2-5; weak D call: TRBD2 (6 bases). In germline, CDR1 is DFQATT, CDR2 SNEGSKA (reference sequence). The length of the CDR3 is 15 residues. Trimming shortened V by 1 base and J by 5 bases, and 17 bases separated the two germline ends. The CDR3 DNA is TGCAGTGCTAGAGGCGGGATAGGGAGTTCGGAGACCCAGTACTTC. This codes for CSARGGIGSSETQYF.

This clonotype was counted between two and nine times. The chain joins TRBV11-2 to TRBJ2-5; 12 bases line up with TRBD1. Trimming removed 2 bases from V and 4 bases from J; junction bases left unmatched: 8. Per the germline V gene, CDR1 is SGHAT and CDR2 is FQNNGV. The CDR3 spans 17 residues. For the CDR3, the DNA is TGTGCCAGCAGCTTATCTTGGGGGGACAGGGGGCTAGAGACCCAGTACTTC. Protein: CASSLSWGDRGLETQYF. Full variable domain (rest looked up from reference TRBV11-2 and TRBJ2-5): EAGVAQSPRYKIIEKRQSVAFWCNPISGHATLYWYQQILGQGPKLLIQFQNNGVVDDSQLPKDRFSAERLKGVDSTLKIQPAKLEDSAVYLCASSLSWGDRGLETQYFGPGTRLLVL.

This clonotype appeared many times. The rearrangement joins TRBV7-9 to TRBJ2-1, with 8 bases identical to TRBD1. The germline CDR1 and CDR2 sequences are SEHNR and FQNEAQ (reference sequence). The trim removed 5 bases at V and 9 bases at J, leaving 15 bases unmatched. This CDR3 is built from 16 residues. This chain's CDR3 is CASSAPRPDRVIEQFF. The CDR3 coding sequence is TGTGCCAGCAGCGCTCCCCGTCCGGACAGGGTTATTGAGCAGTTCTTC.

Ten or more counts support this clonotype. V usage is TRBV6-1 and J usage is TRBJ2-1, with D perhaps TRBD2 (6 bases). V was clipped by 7 bases and J by 5 bases, with 21 bases between them. In germline, CDR1 is MNHNS, CDR2 SASEGT. The CDR3 consists of 16 residues. This chain's CDR3 is CASKPSGGIRDNEQFF. CDR3 bases: TGTGCCAGCAAACCCTCCGGCGGGATTAGGGACAATGAGCAGTTCTTC.

The rearrangement joins TRBV20-1 to TRBJ2-7, with 10 bases lining up with TRBD1. The V and J ends lost 3 bases and 3 bases, in that order; junction bases with no gene match: 8. CDR1 is DFQATT, CDR2 SNEGSKA, per germline (reference sequence). The CDR3 is 15 amino acids. The CDR3 is CSASDLRTGGYEQYF. In DNA form, the CDR3 reads TGCAGTGCTAGTGATCTCAGGACAGGGGGCTACGAGCAGTACTTC.

The CDR3 sequence: CASSQEEGYNSPLHF. DNA for the CDR3: TGTGCCAGCAGCCAAGAAGAAGGGTATAATTCACCCCTCCACTTT. The rearrangement joins TRBV14 to TRBJ1-6; D call uncertain. The CDR3 is 15 residues long. Trimming took off 0 bases at V and 4 bases at J, with 7 bases between the two ends. Germline CDR1 reads SGHDN; CDR2 reads FVKESK.

This clonotype occurred many times. The chain combines TRBV29-1 with TRBJ1-4; D is perhaps TRBD1 (6 bases). CDR1 and CDR2 from the germline V gene are SQVTM and ANQGSEA. Between the trimmed V and J ends, which lost 1 base and 5 bases, there was a span of 11 bases. CDR3 length: 14 residues. CDR3 nucleotides: TGCAGCGTTGAAGCGGGGACAAGGAATGAAAAACTGTTTTTT. Protein sequence: CSVEAGTRNEKLFF.

This clonotype was observed a handful of times. J is TRBJ1-2 and V is TRBV24-1, with TRBD1 matching 7 bases. In germline, CDR1 is KGHDR, CDR2 SFDVKD. With 4 bases clipped from V and 6 bases from J, the junction kept 10 bases outside the gene matches. The CDR3 is 15 amino acids. Here the CDR3 DNA reads TGTGCCACCAGTGAATCCACCGGGACAGAGAATGGCTACACCTTC. Protein product: CATSESTGTENGYTF.

V gene TRBV12-3 or TRBV12-4 combines with J gene TRBJ2-1, with D uncertain. This CDR3 is 14 amino acids long. Trimming cost V 3 bases and J 5 bases, with 11 bases left between them. For the CDR3, the DNA is TGTGCCAGCAGTTTGTCATTCAAGCACAATGAGCAGTTCTTC. Protein product: CASSLSFKHNEQFF.

This clonotype was seen a handful of times. The rearrangement uses TRBV5-1 and TRBJ2-1, with 10 positions matching TRBD2. Germline CDR1 and CDR2: SGHRS and YFSETQ. The CDR3 runs to 16 residues. V shed 1 base and J 7 bases; nucleotides not matched to a gene: 8. The chain's CDR3 is CASSLRASAGGNEQFF. The CDR3 DNA reads TGCGCCAGCAGCTTGCGTGCGTCAGCGGGAGGGAATGAGCAGTTCTTC.

The chain couples TRBV5-1 to TRBJ2-1, with D possibly TRBD1 on 7 matching bases. This CDR3 is built from 15 residues. Germline CDR1 SGHRS, CDR2 YFSETQ. V lost 0 bases and J lost 6, with 13 bases in between. The CDR3 nucleotides read TGCGCCAGCAGCTTGGGGCAGGGGGGCCGCAATGAGCAGTTCTTC. Protein product: CASSLGQGGRNEQFF.